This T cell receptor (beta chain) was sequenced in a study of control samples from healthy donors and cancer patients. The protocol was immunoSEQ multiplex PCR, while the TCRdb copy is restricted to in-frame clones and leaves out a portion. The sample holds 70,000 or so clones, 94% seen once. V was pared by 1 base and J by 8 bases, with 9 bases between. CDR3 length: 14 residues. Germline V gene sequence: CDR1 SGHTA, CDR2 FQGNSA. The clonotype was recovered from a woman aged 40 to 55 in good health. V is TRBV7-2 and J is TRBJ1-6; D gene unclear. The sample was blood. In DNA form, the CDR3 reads TGTGCCAGCAGCTTAGGCAGGCTGGATTCACCCCTCCACTTT. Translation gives CASSLGRLDSPLHF.